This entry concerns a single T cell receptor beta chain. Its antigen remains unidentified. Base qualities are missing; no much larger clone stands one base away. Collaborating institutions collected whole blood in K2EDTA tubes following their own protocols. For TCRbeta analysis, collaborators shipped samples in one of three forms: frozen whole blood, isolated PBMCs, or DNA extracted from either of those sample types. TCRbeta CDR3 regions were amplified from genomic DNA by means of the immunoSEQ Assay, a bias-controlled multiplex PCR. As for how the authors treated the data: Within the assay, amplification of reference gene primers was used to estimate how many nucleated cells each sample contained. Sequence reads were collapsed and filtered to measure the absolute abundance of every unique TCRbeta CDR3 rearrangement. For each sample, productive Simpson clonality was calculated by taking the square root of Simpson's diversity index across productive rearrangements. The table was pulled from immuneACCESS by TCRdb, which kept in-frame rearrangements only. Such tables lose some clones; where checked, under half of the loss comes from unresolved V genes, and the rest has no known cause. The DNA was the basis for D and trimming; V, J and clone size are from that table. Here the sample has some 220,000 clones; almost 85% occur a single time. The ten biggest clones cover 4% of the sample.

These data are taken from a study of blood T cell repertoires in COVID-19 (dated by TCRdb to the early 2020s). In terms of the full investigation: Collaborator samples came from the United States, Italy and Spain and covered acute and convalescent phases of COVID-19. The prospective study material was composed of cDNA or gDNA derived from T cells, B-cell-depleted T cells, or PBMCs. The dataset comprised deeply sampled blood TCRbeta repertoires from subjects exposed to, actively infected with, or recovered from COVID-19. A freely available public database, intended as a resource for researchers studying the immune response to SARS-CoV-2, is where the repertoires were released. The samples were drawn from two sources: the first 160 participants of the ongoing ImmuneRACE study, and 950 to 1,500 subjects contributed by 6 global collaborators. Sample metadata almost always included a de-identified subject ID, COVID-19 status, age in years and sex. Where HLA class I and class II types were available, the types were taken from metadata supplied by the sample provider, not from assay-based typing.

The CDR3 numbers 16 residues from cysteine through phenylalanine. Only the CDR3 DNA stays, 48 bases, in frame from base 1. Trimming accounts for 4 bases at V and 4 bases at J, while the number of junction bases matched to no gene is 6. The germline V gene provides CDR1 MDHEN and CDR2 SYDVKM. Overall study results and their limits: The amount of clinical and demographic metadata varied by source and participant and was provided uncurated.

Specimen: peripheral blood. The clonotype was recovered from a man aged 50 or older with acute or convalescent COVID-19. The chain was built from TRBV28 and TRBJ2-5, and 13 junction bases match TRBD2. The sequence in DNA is TGTGCCAGCAGTTCTGGACTAGCGGGAGTGGGAGAGACCCAGTACTTC. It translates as CASSSGLAGVGETQYF.